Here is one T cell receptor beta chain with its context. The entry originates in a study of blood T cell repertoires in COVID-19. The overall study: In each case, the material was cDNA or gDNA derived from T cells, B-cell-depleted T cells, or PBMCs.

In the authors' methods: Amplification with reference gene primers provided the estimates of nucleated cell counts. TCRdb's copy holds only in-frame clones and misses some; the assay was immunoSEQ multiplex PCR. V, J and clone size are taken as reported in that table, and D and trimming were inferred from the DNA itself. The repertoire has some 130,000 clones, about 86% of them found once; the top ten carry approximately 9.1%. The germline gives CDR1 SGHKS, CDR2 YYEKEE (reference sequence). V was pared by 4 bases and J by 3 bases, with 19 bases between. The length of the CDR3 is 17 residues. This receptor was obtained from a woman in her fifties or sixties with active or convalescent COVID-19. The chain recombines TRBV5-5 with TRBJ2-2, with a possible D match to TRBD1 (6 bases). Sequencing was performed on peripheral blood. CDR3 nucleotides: TGTGCCAGCAGCCTGGTAAACTGGGCAGGGGACACCGGGGAGCTGTTTTTT. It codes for CASSLVNWAGDTGELFF. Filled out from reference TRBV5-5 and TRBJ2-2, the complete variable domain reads DAGVTQSPTHLIKTRGQQVTLRCSPISGHKSVSWYQQVLGQGPQFIFQYYEKEERGRGNFPDRFSARQFPNYSSELNVNALLLGDSALYLCASSLVNWAGDTGELFFGEGSRLTVL.